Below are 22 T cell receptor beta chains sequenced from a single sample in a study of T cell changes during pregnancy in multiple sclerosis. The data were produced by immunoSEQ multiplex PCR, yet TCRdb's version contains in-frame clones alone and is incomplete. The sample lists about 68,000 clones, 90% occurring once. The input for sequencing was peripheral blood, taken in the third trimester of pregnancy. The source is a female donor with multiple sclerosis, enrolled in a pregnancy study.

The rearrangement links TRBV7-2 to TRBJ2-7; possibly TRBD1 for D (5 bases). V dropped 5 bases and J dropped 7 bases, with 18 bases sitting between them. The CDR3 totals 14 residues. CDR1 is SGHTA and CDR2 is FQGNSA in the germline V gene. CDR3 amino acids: CASSGPQGHWEQYF. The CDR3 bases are TGTGCCAGCAGCGGCCCCCAGGGTCATTGGGAGCAGTACTTC.

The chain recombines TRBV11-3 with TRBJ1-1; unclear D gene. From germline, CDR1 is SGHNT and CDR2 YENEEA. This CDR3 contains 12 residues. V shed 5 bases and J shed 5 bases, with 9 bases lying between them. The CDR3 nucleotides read TGTGCCAGCAGCCGTGGGGAGACTGAAGCTTTCTTT. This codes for CASSRGETEAFF.

The CDR3 spells CATTLVLNTEAFF. DNA for the CDR3: TGCGCCACCACTCTCGTCCTGAACACTGAAGCTTTCTTT. The chain uses TRBV10-2 and TRBJ1-1; D is unclear. Trimming took off 10 bases at V and 0 bases at J, with 12 bases between the two ends. The CDR3 extends over 13 amino acids. Germline V gene lookup returns CDR1 WSHSY and CDR2 SAAADI.

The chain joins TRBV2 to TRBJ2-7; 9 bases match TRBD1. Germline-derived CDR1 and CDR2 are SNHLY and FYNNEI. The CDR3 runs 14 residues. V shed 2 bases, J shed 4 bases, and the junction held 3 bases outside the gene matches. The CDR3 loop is CASSETGGGYEQYF. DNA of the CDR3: TGTGCCAGCAGTGAAACAGGGGGCGGTTACGAGCAGTACTTC.

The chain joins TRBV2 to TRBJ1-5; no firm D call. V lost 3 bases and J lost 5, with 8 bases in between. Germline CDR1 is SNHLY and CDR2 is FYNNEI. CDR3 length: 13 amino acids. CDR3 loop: CASSEVHDQPQHF. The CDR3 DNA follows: TGTGCCAGCAGTGAGGTACACGATCAGCCCCAGCATTTT.

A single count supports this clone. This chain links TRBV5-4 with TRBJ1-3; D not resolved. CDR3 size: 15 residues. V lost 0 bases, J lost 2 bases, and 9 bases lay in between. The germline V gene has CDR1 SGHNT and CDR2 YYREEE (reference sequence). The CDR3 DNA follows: TGTGCCAGCAGCTTGGGTGGGCAAACTGGAAACACCATATATTTT. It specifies CASSLGGQTGNTIYF.

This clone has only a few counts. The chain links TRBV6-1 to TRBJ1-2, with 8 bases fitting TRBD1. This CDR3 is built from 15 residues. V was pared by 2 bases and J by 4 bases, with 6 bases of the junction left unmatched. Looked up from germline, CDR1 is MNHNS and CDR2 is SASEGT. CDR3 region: CASSESGQGGYGYTF. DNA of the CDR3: TGTGCCAGCAGTGAATCAGGACAGGGTGGCTATGGCTACACCTTC.

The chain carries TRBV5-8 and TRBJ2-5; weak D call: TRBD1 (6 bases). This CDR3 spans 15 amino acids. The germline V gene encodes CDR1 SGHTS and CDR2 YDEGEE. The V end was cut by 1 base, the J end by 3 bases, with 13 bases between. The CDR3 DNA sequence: TGTGCCAGCAGCTTGCGGCAGGGGAAAGAAGAGACCCAGTACTTC. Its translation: CASSLRQGKEETQYF.

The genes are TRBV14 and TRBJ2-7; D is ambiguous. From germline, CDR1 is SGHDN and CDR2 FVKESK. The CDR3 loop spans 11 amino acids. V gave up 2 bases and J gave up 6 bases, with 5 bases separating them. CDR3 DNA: TGTGCCAGCAGCCAATTCAGCGAGCAGTACTTC. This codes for CASSQFSEQYF.

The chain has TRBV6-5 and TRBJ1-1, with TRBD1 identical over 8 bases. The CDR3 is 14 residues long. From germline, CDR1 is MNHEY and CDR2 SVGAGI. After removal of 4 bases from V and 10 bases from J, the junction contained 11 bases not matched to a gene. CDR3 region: CASSSGQGRNRAFF. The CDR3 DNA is TGTGCCAGCAGTTCCGGACAGGGTCGGAATAGAGCTTTCTTT.

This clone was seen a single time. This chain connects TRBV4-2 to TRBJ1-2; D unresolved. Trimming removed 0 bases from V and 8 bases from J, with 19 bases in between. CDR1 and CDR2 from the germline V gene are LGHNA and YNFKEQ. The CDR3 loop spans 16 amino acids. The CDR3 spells CASSQDPGPVVDGYTF. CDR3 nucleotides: TGTGCCAGCAGCCAAGATCCAGGCCCAGTGGTCGACGGCTACACCTTC.

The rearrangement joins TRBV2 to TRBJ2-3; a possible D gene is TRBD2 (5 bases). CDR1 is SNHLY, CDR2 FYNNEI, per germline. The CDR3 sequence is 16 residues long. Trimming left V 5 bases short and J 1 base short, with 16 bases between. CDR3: CASSPTTRLGTDTQYF. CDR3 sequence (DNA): TGTGCCAGCAGTCCAACTACTAGACTCGGCACAGATACGCAGTATTTT.

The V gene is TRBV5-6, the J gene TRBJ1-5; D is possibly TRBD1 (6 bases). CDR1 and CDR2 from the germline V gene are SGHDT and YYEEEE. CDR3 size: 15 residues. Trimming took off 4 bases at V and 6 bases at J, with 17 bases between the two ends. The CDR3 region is CASSPRYRAGQPQHF. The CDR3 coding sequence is TGTGCCAGCAGCCCGAGATACAGGGCGGGTCAGCCCCAGCATTTT. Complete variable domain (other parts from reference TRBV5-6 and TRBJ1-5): DAGVTQSPTHLIKTRGQQVTLRCSPKSGHDTVSWYQQALGQGPQFIFQYYEEEERQRGNFPDRFSGHQFPNYSSELNVNALLLGDSALYLCASSPRYRAGQPQHFGDGTRLSIL.

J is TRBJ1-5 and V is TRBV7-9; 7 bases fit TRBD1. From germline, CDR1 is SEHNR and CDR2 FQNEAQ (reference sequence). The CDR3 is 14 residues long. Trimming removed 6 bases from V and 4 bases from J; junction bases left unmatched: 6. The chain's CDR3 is CASSQLGQNQPQHF. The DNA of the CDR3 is TGTGCCAGCAGTCAACTGGGACAGAATCAGCCCCAGCATTTT.

This CDR3 is CAISEIAGGRYEQYF. CDR3 bases: TGTGCCATCAGTGAGATAGCAGGGGGCCGCTACGAGCAGTACTTC. This chain uses TRBV10-3 with TRBJ2-7; 8 bases agree with TRBD1. V lost 2 bases and J lost 3; bases outside the gene matches: 6. The CDR3 contains 15 residues. Germline loops: CDR1 ENHRY, CDR2 SYGVKD.

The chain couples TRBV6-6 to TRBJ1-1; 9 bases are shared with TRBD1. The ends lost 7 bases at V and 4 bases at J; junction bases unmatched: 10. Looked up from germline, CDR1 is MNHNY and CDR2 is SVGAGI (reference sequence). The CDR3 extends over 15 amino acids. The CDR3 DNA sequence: TGTGCCAGCACCCTGTCCGGGACAGGGCGCACTGAAGCTTTCTTT. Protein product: CASTLSGTGRTEAFF.

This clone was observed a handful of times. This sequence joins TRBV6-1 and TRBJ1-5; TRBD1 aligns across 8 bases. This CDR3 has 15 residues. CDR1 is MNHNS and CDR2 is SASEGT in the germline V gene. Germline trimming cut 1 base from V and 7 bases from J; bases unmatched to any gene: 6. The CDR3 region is CASSEGGQGSQPQHF. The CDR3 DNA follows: TGTGCCAGCAGTGAAGGAGGACAGGGTTCGCAGCCCCAGCATTTT.

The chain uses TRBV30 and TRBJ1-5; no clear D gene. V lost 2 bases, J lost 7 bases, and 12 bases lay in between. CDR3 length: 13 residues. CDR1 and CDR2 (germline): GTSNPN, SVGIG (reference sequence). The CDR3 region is CAWSYRAGQPQHF. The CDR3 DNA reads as TGTGCCTGGAGTTATCGGGCGGGACAGCCCCAGCATTTT. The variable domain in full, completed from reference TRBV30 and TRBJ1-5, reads SQTIHQWPATLVQPVGSPLSLECTVEGTSNPNLYWYRQAAGRGLQLLFYSVGIGQISSEVPQNLSASRPQDRQFILSSKKLLLSDSGFYLCAWSYRAGQPQHFGDGTRLSIL.

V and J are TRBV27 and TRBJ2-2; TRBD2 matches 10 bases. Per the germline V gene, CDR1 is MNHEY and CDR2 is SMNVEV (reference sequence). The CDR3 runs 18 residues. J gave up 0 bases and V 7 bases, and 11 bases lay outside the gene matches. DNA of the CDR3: TGTGCCAGCACCGACACTAGCGGGACGCCCCCGAACACCGGGGAGCTGTTTTTT. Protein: CASTDTSGTPPNTGELFF.

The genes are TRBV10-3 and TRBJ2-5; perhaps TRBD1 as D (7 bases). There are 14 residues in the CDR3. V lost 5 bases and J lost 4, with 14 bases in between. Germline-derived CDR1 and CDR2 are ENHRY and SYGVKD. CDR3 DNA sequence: TGTGCCATCAGTCCCGGACAGGAGGGAGAGACCCAGTACTTC. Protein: CAISPGQEGETQYF.

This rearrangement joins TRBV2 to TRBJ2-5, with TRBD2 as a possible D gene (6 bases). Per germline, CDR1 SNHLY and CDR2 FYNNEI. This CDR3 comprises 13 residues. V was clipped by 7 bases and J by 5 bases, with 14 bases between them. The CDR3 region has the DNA TGTGCCAGCAATAGAAGGGAGGACGAGACCCAGTACTTC. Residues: CASNRREDETQYF.

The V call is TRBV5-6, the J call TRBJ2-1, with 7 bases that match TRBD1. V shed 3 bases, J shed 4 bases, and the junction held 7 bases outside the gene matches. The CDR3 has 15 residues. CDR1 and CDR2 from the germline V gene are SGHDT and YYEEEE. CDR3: CASSSTGTEYNEQFF. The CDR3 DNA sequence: TGTGCCAGCAGCTCCACCGGGACAGAATACAATGAGCAGTTCTTC.